The 22 T cell receptor beta chains given below trace back to one sample, sequenced in a study of blood T cell repertoires in COVID-19. Assay: immunoSEQ multiplex PCR; the TCRdb copy retains only in-frame clones and omits some. Of more than 300,000 clones in the sample, approximately 90% are singletons; the top ten hold more than 0.95%. What was sequenced was PBMCs or T cells enriched from blood (not recorded which). The receptors were sampled from a woman between 18 and 30 years old who had recovered from COVID-19.

J is TRBJ2-2 and V is TRBV6-2 or TRBV6-3, with 7 nucleotides matching TRBD1. V lost 4 bases, J lost 3 bases, and 5 bases stayed unmatched. Germline CDR1 is MNHEY and CDR2 is SVGEGT. This CDR3 contains 15 residues. CDR3 sequence reads: CASSSQGSYTGELFF. The CDR3 region has the DNA TGTGCCAGCAGTTCACAGGGGTCCTACACCGGGGAGCTGTTTTTT.

The sample holds a few counts of this clone. This sequence joins TRBV7-2 and TRBJ2-3; D is unresolved. V lost 1 base, J lost 3 bases, and 11 bases lay in between. Per the germline V gene, CDR1 is SGHTA and CDR2 is FQGNSA. The CDR3 runs to 15 residues. CDR3 bases: TGTGCCAGCAGCTTAGTAGCCAGCGCGACAGATACGCAGTATTTT. Translating gives CASSLVASATDTQYF.

The chain joins TRBV27 to TRBJ1-2; TRBD1 agrees at 7 bases. This CDR3 comprises 13 residues. In germline, CDR1 is MNHEY, CDR2 SMNVEV (reference sequence). V lost 6 bases, J lost 2 bases, and 3 bases stayed unmatched. The CDR3 nucleotides read TGTGCCAGCAGATCGACAGGGAACTATGGCTACACCTTC. Translated: CASRSTGNYGYTF.

This sequence joins TRBV4-2 and TRBJ2-7; 9 bases agree with TRBD1. The ends lost 1 base at V and 3 bases at J; junction bases unmatched: 7. The germline V gene has CDR1 LGHNA and CDR2 YNFKEQ. The CDR3 sequence is 16 residues long. In nucleotides, the CDR3 is TGTGCCAGCAGCCAAGCCTCGACAGGGGGGTACTACGAGCAGTACTTC. Protein product: CASSQASTGGYYEQYF.

This clone showed up just a few times. The chain carries TRBV10-1 and TRBJ2-2, with D perhaps TRBD2 (5 bases). The ends were cut back, 4 bases at V and 3 bases at J, with 6 bases in the middle. This CDR3 is built from 13 residues. Germline V gene data show CDR1 as WNHNN and CDR2 as SYGVQD (reference sequence). In nucleotides, the CDR3 is TGCGCCAGCAGTGCGGGATACACCGGGGAGCTGTTTTTT. Amino acid sequence: CASSAGYTGELFF.

This clone was seen just once. At the DNA level, this CDR3 is encoded by other sequences in the same sample as well. The V gene is TRBV28, the J gene TRBJ1-5; TRBD1 might be the D (5 bases). V lost 2 bases and J 3 bases, leaving 8 bases between the germline ends. This CDR3 contains 14 residues. The germline V gene encodes CDR1 MDHEN and CDR2 SYDVKM. The CDR3 protein is CASSLQGINQPQHF. The CDR3 region has the DNA TGTGCCAGCAGTTTACAGGGAATCAATCAGCCCCAGCATTTT.

CDR3 amino acids: CASSQEIRGPYGYTF. The CDR3 DNA is TGTGCCAGCAGCCAAGAAATCAGGGGGCCCTATGGCTACACCTTC. The chain links TRBV3-1 (or the pseudogene TRBV3-2) to TRBJ1-2, with TRBD1 identical over 8 bases. Germline CDR1 is LGHDT and CDR2 is YNNKEL (reference sequence). The V and J ends lost 0 bases and 4 bases, in that order; junction bases with no gene match: 4. CDR3 size: 15 residues.

V is TRBV28 and J is TRBJ1-5; the match to TRBD1 covers 7 bases. CDR1 MDHEN and CDR2 SYDVKM come from the germline V gene. The CDR3 has 15 residues. V shed 6 bases and J 5 bases; nucleotides not matched to a gene: 10. The CDR3, as DNA: TGTGCCAGCAGGGAGACAGGGCGGGAGGATCAGCCCCAGCATTTT. This gives the protein CASRETGREDQPQHF.

The genes are TRBV5-4 and TRBJ2-3, with 9 nucleotides matching TRBD1. The V segment lost 5 bases and the J segment 4 bases; nucleotides outside the gene matches: 11. The CDR3 is made up of 16 amino acids. The V gene's germline CDR1 is SGHNT and CDR2 YYREEE (reference sequence). This chain's CDR3 is CASRPYGTGLADTQYF. The DNA for the CDR3 is TGTGCCAGCAGGCCGTATGGGACAGGGTTGGCAGATACGCAGTATTTT.

A few counts support this clone. This sequence joins TRBV10-3 and TRBJ1-1, with D maybe TRBD1 (5 bases). Trimming removed 5 bases from V and 1 base from J, with 11 bases in between. This CDR3 contains 14 residues. Germline V gene data show CDR1 as ENHRY and CDR2 as SYGVKD. The CDR3 bases are TGTGCCATCAGTTCCCCGACAGAGAACACTGAAGCTTTCTTT. Protein: CAISSPTENTEAFF.

The rearrangement links TRBV2 to TRBJ2-3, with 7 bases fitting TRBD2. Germline V gene lookup returns CDR1 SNHLY and CDR2 FYNNEI. The CDR3 extends over 16 amino acids. J lost 0 bases, V lost 4 bases, and 7 bases had no gene match. In DNA form, the CDR3 reads TGTGCCAGCAGTGCGATTGCTAGCGGAAGCACAGATACGCAGTATTTT. Protein product: CASSAIASGSTDTQYF.

CDR3 protein: CASSRPGLPANEQFF. As DNA, the CDR3 is TGTGCCAGCAGCCGCCCGGGACTACCAGCCAATGAGCAGTTCTTC. The chain couples TRBV7-9 to TRBJ2-1; 7 bases agree with TRBD2. V was clipped by 5 bases and J by 6 bases; unmatched bases: 10. The CDR3 extends over 15 amino acids. Per the germline V gene, CDR1 is SEHNR and CDR2 is FQNEAQ (reference sequence).

The gene calls are TRBV7-9 and TRBJ2-1, with 9 positions matching TRBD1. Germline CDR1 and CDR2: SEHNR and FQNEAQ (reference sequence). The CDR3 length is 15 residues. V shed 5 bases and J 6 bases; nucleotides not matched to a gene: 8. CDR3 sequence (DNA): TGTGCCAGCAGCATAACAGGGGGCCGTGGCAATGAGCAGTTCTTC. It is translated as CASSITGGRGNEQFF.

The chain employs TRBV5-4 and TRBJ2-5; possibly TRBD1 for D (6 bases). Looked up from germline, CDR1 is SGHNT and CDR2 is YYREEE (reference sequence). This CDR3 has 14 amino acids. The V and J ends lost 4 bases and 1 base respectively, with 11 bases between them. The CDR3 spells CASSPTGRQETQYF. CDR3 sequence (DNA): TGTGCCAGCAGCCCGACAGGTCGCCAAGAGACCCAGTACTTC.

This clone was observed a single time. The rearrangement uses TRBV10-3 and TRBJ1-1; tentatively, D is TRBD1 (5 bases). V was pared by 6 bases and J by 6 bases, with 14 bases between. CDR1 and CDR2 (germline): ENHRY, SYGVKD. The length of the CDR3 is 13 residues. The CDR3 sequence is CAIRAGAGAEAFF. CDR3 in DNA: TGTGCCATCAGGGCTGGGGCTGGGGCTGAAGCTTTCTTT.

This clone was picked up one time. The CDR3 here is CASSLAGGLNTEAFF. The DNA of the CDR3 is TGCGCCAGCAGCTTGGCAGGGGGCCTGAACACTGAAGCTTTCTTT. This chain connects TRBV5-1 to TRBJ1-1, with 8 bases fitting TRBD1. Unmatched junction bases numbered 1, after V lost 0 bases and J lost 0 bases. Germline V CDR1 and CDR2: SGHRS, YFSETQ. The CDR3 covers 15 residues.

This chain links TRBV5-5 with TRBJ1-2; TRBD1 aligns across 8 bases. The CDR3 totals 13 residues. V was pared by 3 bases and J by 7 bases, with 5 bases of the junction left unmatched. Germline V CDR1 and CDR2: SGHKS, YYEKEE (reference sequence). The CDR3 spells CASSSDRASGYTF. As DNA, the CDR3 is TGTGCCAGCAGCTCGGACAGGGCGAGTGGCTACACCTTC.

The gene calls are TRBV6-5 and TRBJ1-5, with D perhaps matching TRBD1 (5 bases). Trimming stripped 6 bases from V and 3 bases from J, with 12 bases between. The V gene's germline CDR1 is MNHEY and CDR2 SVGAGI. The CDR3 has 14 amino acids. CDR3 in amino acids: CASRPGGNNQPQHF. The CDR3 DNA reads as TGTGCCAGCAGGCCTGGGGGGAACAATCAGCCCCAGCATTTT.

The genes are TRBV11-2 and TRBJ1-5, with 8 bases identical to TRBD1. CDR1 is SGHAT, CDR2 FQNNGV, per germline. Trimming cost V 1 base and J 6 bases; bases outside gene matches: 8. The CDR3 sequence is 16 residues long. The CDR3 loop reads CASSLGTGGFGQPQHF. CDR3 nucleotides: TGTGCCAGCAGCTTAGGAACAGGGGGATTCGGTCAGCCCCAGCATTTT.

The chain combines TRBV7-9 with TRBJ2-7; 8 bases map to TRBD1. Per the germline V gene, CDR1 is SEHNR and CDR2 is FQNEAQ (reference sequence). V was clipped by 5 bases and J by 6 bases; unmatched bases: 9. The CDR3 loop spans 14 amino acids. CDR3 bases: TGTGCCAGCAGCCCTCGGGACAGGTATCCCGAGCAGTACTTC. Translation: CASSPRDRYPEQYF.

This sequence joins TRBV14 and TRBJ2-7, with TRBD1 matching over 8 bases. CDR3 length: 14 residues. Germline V gene data show CDR1 as SGHDN and CDR2 as FVKESK. Trimming cost V 5 bases and J 2 bases; bases outside gene matches: 5. The CDR3 DNA sequence: TGTGCCAGCAGCTTCGGACAGGGACCCTACGAGCAGTACTTC. Its protein is CASSFGQGPYEQYF.

V and J are TRBV7-3 and TRBJ2-1; 13 bases match TRBD2. CDR3 size: 15 residues. The V gene's germline CDR1 is SGHTA and CDR2 FQGTGA. V lost 4 bases and J lost 8; bases outside the gene matches: 5. The chain's CDR3 is CASSSTSGRPHEQFF. The CDR3 DNA reads TGTGCCAGCAGCTCGACTAGCGGGAGGCCGCATGAGCAGTTCTTC.